This TCR beta chain is from a study of blood T cell repertoires in COVID-19. As for the study in general: Samples of COVID-19 (acute and convalescent) were obtained from the United States, Italy and Spain.

Study processing details: Amplified reference gene primers provided the basis for estimating nucleated cell counts. The repertoire was sequenced with immunoSEQ multiplex PCR; TCRdb's copy has only in-frame clones and lacks some. The V and J calls and clone size come from that table; D and trimming were worked out from the DNA. The sample includes roughly 150,000 clones, around nine tenths seen only once; the top ten take approximately 10%. The ends were cut back, 1 base at V and 6 bases at J, with 7 bases in the middle. Germline V gives CDR1 SGHVS, CDR2 FQNEAQ. The CDR3 covers 14 residues. The sample holds one count of this clone.

The source of this sequence is a woman between 65 and 79 years old with COVID-19, enrolled during active disease. The sample consisted of peripheral blood. V is TRBV7-8 and J is TRBJ1-6; tentative D call: TRBD1 (6 bases). DNA for the CDR3: TGTGCCAGCAGCTTAGTAGGGGGTAATTCACCCCTCCACTTT. Encoded protein: CASSLVGGNSPLHF.